This T cell receptor beta chain was recovered during a study of cytomegalovirus exposure and HLA in healthy donors. Whole-study findings and limits: Available immune exposure information covered CMV serostatus only. In an earlier analysis, in some 600 donors, most V segments appeared productive either ~87% or ~30% of the time.

Points on this clone: The antigen is undetermined.

V lost 6 bases, J lost 3 bases, and 6 bases stayed unmatched. CDR3 length: 16 residues. Germline V gene data show CDR1 as SEHNR and CDR2 as FQNEAQ (reference sequence). PCR employed 60 Vbeta and 13 Jbeta primers. The assay was immunoSEQ multiplex PCR, and TCRdb's table has in-frame clones only and misses some. Of 100,000 to 150,000 clones in the sample, around 78% were seen once. The TCR originated in a woman aged 45 to 65 in good health and CMV-seronegative. The chain uses TRBV7-9 and TRBJ2-2; 11 nucleotides line up with TRBD2. Sequenced sample: PBMCs. The CDR3 coding sequence is TGTGCCAGCAGGCTCGGGACTAGCGGAGACACCGGGGAGCTGTTTTTT. Its protein is CASRLGTSGDTGELFF.